This TCR beta chain derives from a study of T-cell reconstitution after alpha-beta-depleted transplantation in children. This clonotype has a count of ten or more. The TCRbeta library was prepared with unique molecular identifiers. MiXCR, applied by TCRdb to the PCR reads, yields one record per CDR3 protein. The data show fewer than 200,000 distinct CDR3 sequences, roughly 6.8% seen once. Trimming left V 9 bases short and J 4 bases short, with 7 bases between. The CDR3 totals 11 residues. Germline V gives CDR1 ENHRY, CDR2 SYGVKD. The J gene is TRBJ2-1, the V gene TRBV10-3; D is undetermined. The clonotype comes from a human donor who donated a stem cell graft to a child with Wiskott-Aldrich syndrome. Material: PBMCs from the stem cell graft donor, obtained from the stem cell graft. The CDR3 loop is CAIGPYNEQFF. The CDR3 nucleotides are TGTGCCATTGGACCATACAATGAGCAGTTCTTC.